Below, 9 T cell receptor beta chains from the same sample are listed, as sequenced in a study of beta chain features in type 1 diabetes. Of the isolated RNA, all was reverse transcribed, and so the sequenced material was expressed TCRB transcripts. The repertoire was sequenced with immunoSEQ multiplex PCR; TCRdb's copy has only in-frame clones and lacks some. The sample consists of a few hundred thousand clones, 8.5% to 10% of them appearing once. Broader study findings: Across all four CD4+ subsets, people with type 1 diabetes showed modestly shorter TCRB CDR3s.

No antigen has been identified for these receptors. The material sequenced was central memory CD4+ T cells from blood. The origin of the receptors is a man aged 25-45 years with type 1 diabetes.

This clone was seen more than once but under ten times. The chain recombines TRBV9 with TRBJ2-7, with 8 nucleotides matching TRBD1. The junction had 7 bases not matched to a gene; V was cut back by 4 bases and J by 1 base. Germline assignment: CDR1 SGDLS and CDR2 YYNGEE. The CDR3 sequence is 15 residues long. The CDR3 reads CASSSYWTGSYEQYF. CDR3 nucleotide sequence: TGTGCCAGCAGCTCCTATTGGACAGGGTCCTACGAGCAGTACTTC.

Points on this clone: This sample also contains other DNA sequences that code for the same CDR3. This chain joins TRBV7-2 and TRBJ2-6, with a weak D call TRBD2 (6 bases). The germline V gene encodes CDR1 SGHTA and CDR2 FQGNSA. The CDR3 runs 15 residues. V lost 3 bases, J lost 0 bases, and 6 bases lay in between. CDR3 nucleotide sequence: TGTGCCAGCAGCTTGGGGGGCTCTGGGGCCAACGTCCTGACTTTC. It specifies CASSLGGSGANVLTF.

The table lists this clone with many counts. The V gene is TRBV7-2, the J gene TRBJ2-7; 11 nucleotides match TRBD2. J lost 5 bases, V lost 0 bases, and 3 bases had no gene match. Germline V gives CDR1 SGHTA, CDR2 FQGNSA. This CDR3 has 15 residues. CDR3 in amino acids: CASSLALAGGNEQYF. DNA for the CDR3: TGTGCCAGCAGCTTAGCGCTAGCGGGAGGTAACGAGCAGTACTTC.

This clone has just a few counts. V gene TRBV2 combines with J gene TRBJ2-2; perhaps D is TRBD1 or TRBD2 (5 bases each). The CDR3 length is 14 residues. In germline, CDR1 is SNHLY, CDR2 FYNNEI. Trimming removed 5 bases from V and 1 base from J, with 8 bases in between. CDR3 nucleotides: TGTGCCAGCAGTTGGGACCAGAACACCGGGGAGCTGTTTTTT. It codes for CASSWDQNTGELFF.

The chain employs TRBV28 and TRBJ2-1, with D possibly being TRBD1 or TRBD2 (6 bases each). The CDR3 consists of 13 residues. Between the trimmed V and J ends, which lost 7 bases and 14 bases, there was a span of 21 bases. Germline V CDR1 and CDR2: MDHEN, SYDVKM. DNA for the CDR3: TGTGCCAGCACCGAGCCCCTCGGTAGGGGGGAGTTCTTC. Amino acid sequence: CASTEPLGRGEFF.

This clone was counted between two and nine times. The chain links TRBV28 to TRBJ2-7; 7 bases match TRBD2. Germline CDR1 MDHEN, CDR2 SYDVKM. V gave up 1 base and J gave up 0 bases; unmatched junction bases: 15. The CDR3 sequence is 19 residues long. The CDR3 sequence: CASSLSPLNPTSSSYEQYF. CDR3 DNA: TGTGCCAGCAGTTTATCACCGCTCAACCCGACTAGCAGCTCCTACGAGCAGTACTTC.

The V and J genes are TRBV5-1 and TRBJ2-5; the D gene is possibly TRBD1 (8 bases). CDR3 length equals 18 residues. Germline V gives CDR1 SGHRS, CDR2 YFSETQ. Trimming shortened V by 3 bases and J by 1 base, and 22 bases separated the two germline ends. CDR3 bases: TGCGCCAGCAGCTCCCGGGGGGCAGGGGGCTCTTCCCAAGAGACCCAGTACTTC. Residues: CASSSRGAGGSSQETQYF.

The CDR3 is CASRLDRGLNNEQFF. Here the CDR3 DNA reads TGTGCCAGCAGATTGGACAGGGGGCTGAACAATGAGCAGTTCTTC. The rearrangement joins TRBV6-6 to TRBJ2-1; 11 bases are shared with TRBD1. Germline V gene sequence: CDR1 MNHNY, CDR2 SVGAGI (reference sequence). The CDR3 consists of 15 residues. Unmatched junction bases numbered 6, after V lost 6 bases and J lost 5 bases.

V and J are TRBV28 and TRBJ2-1; 9 nucleotides line up with TRBD2. This CDR3 has 16 amino acids. V lost 7 bases and J lost 5; bases outside the gene matches: 12. Germline V gives CDR1 MDHEN, CDR2 SYDVKM. The DNA of the CDR3 is TGTGCCAGCAATGACGTACTAGCGGGTGGGGACAATGAGCAGTTCTTC. This encodes CASNDVLAGGDNEQFF.